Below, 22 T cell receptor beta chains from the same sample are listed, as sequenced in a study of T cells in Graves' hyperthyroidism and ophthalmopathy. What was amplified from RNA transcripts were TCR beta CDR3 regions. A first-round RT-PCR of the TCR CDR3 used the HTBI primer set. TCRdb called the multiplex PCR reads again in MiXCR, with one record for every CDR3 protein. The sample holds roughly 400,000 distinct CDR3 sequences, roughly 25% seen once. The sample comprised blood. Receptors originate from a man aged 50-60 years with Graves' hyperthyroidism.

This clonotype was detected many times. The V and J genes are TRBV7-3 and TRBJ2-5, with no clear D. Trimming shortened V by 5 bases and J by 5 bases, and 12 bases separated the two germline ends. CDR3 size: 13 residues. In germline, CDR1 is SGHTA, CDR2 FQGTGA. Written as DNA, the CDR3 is TGTGCCAGCAGCCGAGCAGAAGGGGAGACCCAGTACTTC. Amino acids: CASSRAEGETQYF.

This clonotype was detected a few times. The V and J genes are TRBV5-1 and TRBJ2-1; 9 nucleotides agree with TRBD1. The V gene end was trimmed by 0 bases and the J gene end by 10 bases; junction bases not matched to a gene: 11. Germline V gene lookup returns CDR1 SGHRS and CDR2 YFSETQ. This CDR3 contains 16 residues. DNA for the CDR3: TGCGCCAGCAGCTTGGAGGCCGCGGACAGGGGAGGGGAGCAGTTCTTC. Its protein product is CASSLEAADRGGEQFF.

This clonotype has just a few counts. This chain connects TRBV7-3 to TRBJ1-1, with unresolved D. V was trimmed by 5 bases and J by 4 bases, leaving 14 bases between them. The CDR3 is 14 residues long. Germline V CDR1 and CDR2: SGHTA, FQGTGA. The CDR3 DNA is TGTGCCAGCAGCCCGGGCCACTCTACCACTGAAGCTTTCTTT. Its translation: CASSPGHSTTEAFF.

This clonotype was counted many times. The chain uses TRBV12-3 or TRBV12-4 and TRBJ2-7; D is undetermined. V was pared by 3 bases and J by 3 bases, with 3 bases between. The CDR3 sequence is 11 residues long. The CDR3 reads CASSFYYEQYF. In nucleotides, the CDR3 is TGTGCCAGCAGTTTTTACTACGAGCAGTACTTC.

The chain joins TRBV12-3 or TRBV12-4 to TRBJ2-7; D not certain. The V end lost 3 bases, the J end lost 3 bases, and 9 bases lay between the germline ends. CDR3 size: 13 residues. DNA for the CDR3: TGTGCCAGCAGTTTTTTCTACGGCTACGAGCAGTACTTC. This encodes CASSFFYGYEQYF.

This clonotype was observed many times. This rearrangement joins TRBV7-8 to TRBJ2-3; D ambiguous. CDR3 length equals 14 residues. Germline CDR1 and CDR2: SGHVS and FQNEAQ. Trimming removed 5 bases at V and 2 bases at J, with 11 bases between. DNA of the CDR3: TGTGCCAGCAGCCCAGGACCGATCACAGATACGCAGTATTTT. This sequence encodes CASSPGPITDTQYF.

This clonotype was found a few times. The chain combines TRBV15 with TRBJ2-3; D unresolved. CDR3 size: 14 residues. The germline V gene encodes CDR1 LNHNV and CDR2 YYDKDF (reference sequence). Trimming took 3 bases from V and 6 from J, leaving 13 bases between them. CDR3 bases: TGTGCCACCAGCAGTGGGCCCTCTGGGGATACGCAGTATTTT. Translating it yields CATSSGPSGDTQYF.

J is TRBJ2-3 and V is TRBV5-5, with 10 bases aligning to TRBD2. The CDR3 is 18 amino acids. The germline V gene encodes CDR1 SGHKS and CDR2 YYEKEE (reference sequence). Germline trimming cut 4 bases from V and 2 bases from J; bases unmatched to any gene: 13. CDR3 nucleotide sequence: TGTGCCAGCAGCACCGCCTCACTAGCGGGACCGTTCACAGATACGCAGTATTTT. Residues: CASSTASLAGPFTDTQYF.

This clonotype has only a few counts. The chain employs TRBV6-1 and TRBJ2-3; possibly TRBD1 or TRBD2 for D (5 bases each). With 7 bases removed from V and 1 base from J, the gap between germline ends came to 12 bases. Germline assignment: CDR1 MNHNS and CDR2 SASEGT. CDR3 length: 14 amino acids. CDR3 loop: CASNKVGRTDTQYF. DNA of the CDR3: TGTGCCAGCAATAAGGTGGGACGCACAGATACGCAGTATTTT.

The CDR3 sequence is CASSPPVRTAHTEAFF. The CDR3 DNA follows: TGTGCCAGCTCACCACCGGTCCGCACAGCTCACACTGAAGCTTTCTTT. The chain couples TRBV18 to TRBJ1-1; D is undetermined. Per germline, CDR1 KGHSH and CDR2 LQKENI. Trimming shortened V by 0 bases and J by 3 bases, and 14 bases separated the two germline ends. The CDR3 sequence is 16 residues long.

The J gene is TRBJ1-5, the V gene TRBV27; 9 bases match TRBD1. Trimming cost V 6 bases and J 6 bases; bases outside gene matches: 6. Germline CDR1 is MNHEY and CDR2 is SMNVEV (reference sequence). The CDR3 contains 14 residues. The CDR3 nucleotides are TGTGCCAGCAGCCCGACAGGGGGATTTCAGCCCCAGCATTTT. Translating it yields CASSPTGGFQPQHF.

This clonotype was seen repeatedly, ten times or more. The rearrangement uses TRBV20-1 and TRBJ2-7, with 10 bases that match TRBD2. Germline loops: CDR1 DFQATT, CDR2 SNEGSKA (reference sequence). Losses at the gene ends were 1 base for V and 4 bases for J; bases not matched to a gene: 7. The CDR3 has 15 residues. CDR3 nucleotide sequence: TGCAGTGCTAGAGGGACTAGCGGACGTGGGTACGAGCAGTACTTC. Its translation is CSARGTSGRGYEQYF.

CDR3 region: CSARVTPSWDVSSYNEQFF. The CDR3 nucleotides are TGCAGTGCTAGAGTGACCCCCTCCTGGGACGTGAGCTCCTACAATGAGCAGTTCTTC. The chain is built from TRBV20-1 and TRBJ2-1; D is possibly TRBD1 or TRBD2 (5 bases each). The CDR3 length is 19 residues. Germline CDR1 reads DFQATT; CDR2 reads SNEGSKA (reference sequence). The germline V and J ends were trimmed by 1 base and 0 bases, with 22 bases remaining between them.

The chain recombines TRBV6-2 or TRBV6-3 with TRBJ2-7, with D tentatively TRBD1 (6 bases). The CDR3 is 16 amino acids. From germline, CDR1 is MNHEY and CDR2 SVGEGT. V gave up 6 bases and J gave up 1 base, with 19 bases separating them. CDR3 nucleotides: TGTGCCAGCAGCTCCAGGGCGGACAGAATTTCCTACGAGCAGTACTTC. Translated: CASSSRADRISYEQYF.

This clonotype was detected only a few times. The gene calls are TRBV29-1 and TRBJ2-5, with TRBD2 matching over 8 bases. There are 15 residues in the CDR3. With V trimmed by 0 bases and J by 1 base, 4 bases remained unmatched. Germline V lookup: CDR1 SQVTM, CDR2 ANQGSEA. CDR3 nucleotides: TGCAGCGTTGAAGATCGGCTAGCGGGCCAAGAGACCCAGTACTTC. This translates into CSVEDRLAGQETQYF.

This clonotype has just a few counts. CDR3: CATSRGRGRLSYEQYF. The CDR3 nucleotides are TGTGCCACCAGCAGAGGGAGAGGCCGGTTGTCCTACGAGCAGTACTTC. V is TRBV15 and J is TRBJ2-7, with D unresolved. The V gene's germline CDR1 is LNHNV and CDR2 YYDKDF (reference sequence). The CDR3 extends over 16 amino acids. V was trimmed by 1 base and J by 1 base, leaving 14 bases between them.

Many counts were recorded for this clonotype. This chain's CDR3 is CASSPSGAYEQYF. As DNA, the CDR3 is TGTGCCAGCAGCCCTAGCGGGGCCTACGAGCAGTACTTC. The gene calls are TRBV11-2 and TRBJ2-7, with 9 positions matching TRBD2. This CDR3 contains 13 residues. The V segment lost 5 bases and the J segment 2 bases; nucleotides outside the gene matches: 1. Germline CDR1 reads SGHAT; CDR2 reads FQNNGV.

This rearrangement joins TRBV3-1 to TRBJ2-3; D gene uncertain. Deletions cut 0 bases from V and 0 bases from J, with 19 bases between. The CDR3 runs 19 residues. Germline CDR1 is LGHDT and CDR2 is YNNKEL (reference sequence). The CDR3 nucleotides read TGTGCCAGCAGCCAAGATACCGGCACAGTATTTTATAGCACAGATACGCAGTATTTT. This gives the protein CASSQDTGTVFYSTDTQYF.

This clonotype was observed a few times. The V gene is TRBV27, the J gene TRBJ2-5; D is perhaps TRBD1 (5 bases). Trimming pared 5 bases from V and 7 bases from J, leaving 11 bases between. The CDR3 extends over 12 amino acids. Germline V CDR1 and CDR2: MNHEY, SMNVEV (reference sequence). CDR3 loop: CASSGAGGTQYF. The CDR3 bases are TGTGCCAGCAGTGGGGCTGGTGGGACCCAGTACTTC.

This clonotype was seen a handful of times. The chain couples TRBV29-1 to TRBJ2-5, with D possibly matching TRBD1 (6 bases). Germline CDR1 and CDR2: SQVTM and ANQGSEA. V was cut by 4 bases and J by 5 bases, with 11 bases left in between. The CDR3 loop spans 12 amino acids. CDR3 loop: CSVVTGFETQYF. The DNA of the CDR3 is TGCAGCGTTGTTACAGGGTTTGAGACCCAGTACTTC.

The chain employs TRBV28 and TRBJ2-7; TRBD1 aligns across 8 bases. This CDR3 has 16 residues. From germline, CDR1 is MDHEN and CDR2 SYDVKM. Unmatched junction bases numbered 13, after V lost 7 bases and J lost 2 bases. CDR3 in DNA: TGTGCCAGCAACTCAATCCAGACAGGGGCCGCCTACGAGCAGTACTTC. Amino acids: CASNSIQTGAAYEQYF.

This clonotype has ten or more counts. Written as DNA, the CDR3 is TGTGCCAGCAGCTTAGTGGATGAATACAATGAGCAGTTCTTC. This sequence encodes CASSLVDEYNEQFF. The rearrangement links TRBV11-3 to TRBJ2-1; D is unresolved. Germline CDR1 reads SGHNT; CDR2 reads YENEEA. This CDR3 is 14 amino acids long. The V and J ends lost 1 base and 4 bases respectively, with 8 bases between them.